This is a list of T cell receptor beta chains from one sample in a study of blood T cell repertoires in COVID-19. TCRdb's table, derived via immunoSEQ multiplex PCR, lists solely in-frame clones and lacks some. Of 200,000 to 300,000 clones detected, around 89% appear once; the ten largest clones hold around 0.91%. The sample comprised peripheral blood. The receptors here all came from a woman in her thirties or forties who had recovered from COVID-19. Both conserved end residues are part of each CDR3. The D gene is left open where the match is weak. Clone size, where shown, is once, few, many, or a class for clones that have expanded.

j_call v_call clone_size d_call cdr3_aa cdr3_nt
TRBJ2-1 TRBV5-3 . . CARSPLGGTYNEQFF TGTGCCAGAAGCCCTTTGGGGGGAACCTACAATGAGCAGTTCTTC
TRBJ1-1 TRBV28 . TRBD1 CASRTGGTEAFF TGTGCCAGCAGAACAGGGGGAACTGAAGCTTTCTTT
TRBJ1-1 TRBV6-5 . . CATTPEARTEAFF TGTGCCACCACCCCGGAGGCTCGCACTGAAGCTTTCTTT
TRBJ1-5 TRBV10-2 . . CASSESTREMTGPNQPQHF TGCGCCAGCAGTGAGTCGACTCGGGAAATGACAGGTCCCAATCAGCCCCAGCATTTT
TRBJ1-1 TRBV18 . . CASSRVGQNTEAFF TGTGCCAGCTCCCGGGTGGGTCAGAACACTGAAGCTTTCTTT
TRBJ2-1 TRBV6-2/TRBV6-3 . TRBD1 CASSNSGTGARNEQFF TGTGCCAGCAGTAACTCCGGGACAGGGGCCAGGAATGAGCAGTTCTTC
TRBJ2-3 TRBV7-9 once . CASSLGRGRTDTQYF TGTGCCAGCAGCTTAGGGAGGGGGCGGACAGATACGCAGTATTTT
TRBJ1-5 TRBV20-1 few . CSASEGGPQHF TGCAGTGCTAGTGAGGGAGGGCCCCAGCATTTT
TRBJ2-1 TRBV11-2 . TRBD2 CASSPSGRHNEQFF TGTGCCAGCAGCCCAAGCGGGAGGCACAATGAGCAGTTCTTC
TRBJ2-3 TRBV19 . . CASSMGGVGRYF TGTGCCAGTAGTATGGGGGGAGTGGGGAGATATTTT
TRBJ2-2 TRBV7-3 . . CASSLRPANTGELFF TGTGCCAGCAGCCTCAGGCCCGCGAACACCGGGGAGCTGTTTTTT
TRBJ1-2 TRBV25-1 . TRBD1 CASRGDRGGGYTF TGTGCCAGCAGGGGGGACAGGGGGGGAGGCTACACCTTC
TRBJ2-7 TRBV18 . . CASSPRRQGSDEQYF TGTGCCAGCTCTCCCCGGCGGCAGGGGAGCGACGAGCAGTACTTC
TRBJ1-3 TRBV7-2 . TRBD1 CASSPWGRQGVDTIYF TGTGCCAGCAGCCCATGGGGGCGACAGGGTGTGGACACCATATATTTT
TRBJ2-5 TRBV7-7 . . CASSSTEPGGETQYF TGTGCTAGCAGCTCGACGGAGCCCGGGGGAGAGACCCAGTACTTC
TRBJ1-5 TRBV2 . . CASRAGLYQPQHF TGTGCCAGCAGGGCCGGGTTGTATCAGCCCCAGCATTTT